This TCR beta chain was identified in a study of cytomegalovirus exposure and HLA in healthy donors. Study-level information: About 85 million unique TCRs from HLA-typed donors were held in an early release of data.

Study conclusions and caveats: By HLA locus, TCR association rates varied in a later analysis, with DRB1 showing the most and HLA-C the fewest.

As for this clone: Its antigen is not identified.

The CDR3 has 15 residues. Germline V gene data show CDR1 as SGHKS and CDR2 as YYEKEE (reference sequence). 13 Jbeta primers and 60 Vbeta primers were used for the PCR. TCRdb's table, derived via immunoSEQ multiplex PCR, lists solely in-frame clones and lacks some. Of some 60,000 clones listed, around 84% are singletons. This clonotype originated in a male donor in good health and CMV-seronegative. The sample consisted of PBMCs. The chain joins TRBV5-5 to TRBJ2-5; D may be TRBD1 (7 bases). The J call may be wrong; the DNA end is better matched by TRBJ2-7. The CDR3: CASSFDGRGAYEQYF. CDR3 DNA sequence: TGTGCCAGCAGCTTCGATGGCAGGGGGGCCTACGAGCAGTACTTC.